These 26 T cell receptor beta chains were all obtained from the same sample, sequenced in a study of shared clonotypes between healthy human individuals. Some clones are missing from TCRdb's copy, which holds only in-frame ones; the method was immunoSEQ multiplex PCR. The sample lists approximately 2.4 million clones; more than 90% were seen once. Sequencing was done on a sample of naive CD4+ T cells sorted from blood. The subset denotes: CD45RA+ positively selected. The receptors come from a man younger than 35 in good health.

This chain connects TRBV19 to TRBJ2-7; 8 bases are shared with TRBD2. The CDR3 has 13 residues. Germline trimming cut 3 bases from V and 5 bases from J; bases unmatched to any gene: 3. Germline CDR1 and CDR2: LNHDA and SQIVND (reference sequence). The CDR3 region has the DNA TGTGCCAGTAGTATGCGGACTAGCCACGAGCAGTACTTC. Its protein product is CASSMRTSHEQYF.

With respect to this clone: Other DNA sequences of this sample code for an identical CDR3. This chain joins TRBV5-1 and TRBJ1-1; no reliable D call. Trimming pared 0 bases from V and 1 base from J, leaving 4 bases between. Germline CDR1 is SGHRS and CDR2 is YFSETQ. The CDR3 runs 13 residues. In DNA, the CDR3 is TGCGCCAGCAGCTTGGGTTCGAACACTGAAGCTTTCTTT. This encodes CASSLGSNTEAFF.

The chain is built from TRBV10-3 and TRBJ2-7; 7 positions match TRBD1. Unmatched junction bases numbered 5, after V lost 4 bases and J lost 2 bases. Germline CDR1 is ENHRY and CDR2 is SYGVKD. The CDR3 is 14 amino acids. Here the CDR3 reads CAISGSQGAYEQYF. The CDR3 DNA is TGTGCCATCAGTGGATCTCAGGGGGCCTACGAGCAGTACTTC.

This chain links TRBV7-9 with TRBJ1-1; 7 bases align to TRBD1. The CDR3 has 17 amino acids. Per the germline V gene, CDR1 is SEHNR and CDR2 is FQNEAQ (reference sequence). Trimming at V came to 1 base and at J to 2 bases, leaving 10 bases not matched to a gene. The DNA of the CDR3 is TGTGCCAGCAGCTTAGGACAGGGCAGTCTTAGAAACACTGAAGCTTTCTTT. Translated: CASSLGQGSLRNTEAFF.

The rearrangement joins TRBV12-5 to TRBJ2-3; the D call may be TRBD1 or TRBD2 (6 bases each). V lost 0 bases and J 2 bases, leaving 15 bases between the germline ends. Germline V lookup: CDR1 LGHNT, CDR2 FRNRAP. The CDR3 consists of 17 residues. The CDR3, as DNA: TGTGCTAGTGGTTTGGTACGGGGGCCAGCGGACACAGATACGCAGTATTTT. Translation gives CASGLVRGPADTDTQYF.

This sequence joins TRBV6-5 and TRBJ2-1, with 11 bases fitting TRBD1. Germline V gene sequence: CDR1 MNHEY, CDR2 SVGAGI. CDR3 length equals 15 residues. V was clipped by 6 bases and J by 2 bases; unmatched bases: 3. The CDR3: CASSWGQGAYNEQFF. DNA for the CDR3: TGTGCCAGCAGCTGGGGACAGGGGGCCTACAATGAGCAGTTCTTC.

In its sample, this clone was seen a few times. V is TRBV19 and J is TRBJ1-5; D call uncertain. The CDR3 is 14 residues long. Germline V gives CDR1 LNHDA, CDR2 SQIVND (reference sequence). Deletions cut 5 bases from V and 2 bases from J, with 10 bases between. CDR3 DNA sequence: TGTGCCAGTAGTTTCGACGGGGGCAATCAGCCCCAGCATTTT. This encodes CASSFDGGNQPQHF.

This clone was counted only a few times. Additional DNA sequences in this sample encode the identical CDR3. This rearrangement joins TRBV5-4 to TRBJ2-3; maybe TRBD2 (6 bases). The CDR3 spans 15 residues. CDR1 and CDR2 from the germline V gene are SGHNT and YYREEE (reference sequence). The ends were cut back, 0 bases at V and 3 bases at J, with 11 bases in the middle. In nucleotides, the CDR3 is TGTGCCAGCAGCTTGGAGGCGGGACCGACAGATACGCAGTATTTT. This sequence encodes CASSLEAGPTDTQYF.

The chain carries TRBV2 and TRBJ1-5; 7 bases fit TRBD1. Trimming took 3 bases from V and 5 from J; bases not matched to a gene: 4. Germline-derived CDR1 and CDR2 are SNHLY and FYNNEI. This CDR3 is 14 amino acids long. The CDR3, as DNA: TGTGCCAGCAGTGAGGGACAGAAGCATCAGCCCCAGCATTTT. It specifies CASSEGQKHQPQHF.

The chain uses TRBV6-1 and TRBJ1-2, with D possibly TRBD1 on 5 matching bases. Germline lookup yields CDR1 MNHNS and CDR2 SASEGT. V was pared by 4 bases and J by 4 bases, with 13 bases between. The length of the CDR3 is 14 residues. CDR3 DNA: TGTGCCAGCAGTGTCCCCGGGACTCTCTATGGCTACACCTTC. It specifies CASSVPGTLYGYTF.

The V call is TRBV9, the J call TRBJ1-2; the D is unclear. Germline CDR1 reads SGDLS; CDR2 reads YYNGEE. The CDR3 is 14 residues long. The germline V and J ends were trimmed by 4 bases and 2 bases, with 12 bases remaining between them. The CDR3 region is CASSPGRENYGYTF. Here the CDR3 DNA reads TGTGCCAGCAGCCCCGGCCGGGAAAACTATGGCTACACCTTC.

The chain recombines TRBV7-9 with TRBJ2-2; TRBD2 agrees at 7 bases. Trimming removed 7 bases from V and 6 bases from J; junction bases left unmatched: 8. Germline V CDR1 and CDR2: SEHNR, FQNEAQ (reference sequence). The CDR3 is 14 residues long. The CDR3 DNA follows: TGTGCCAGCACCGGGGGAGGGCCTTCCGGGGAGCTGTTTTTT. It codes for CASTGGGPSGELFF.

This clone showed up just once. V and J are TRBV6-5 and TRBJ2-3, with a weak D call TRBD1 (6 bases). CDR3 size: 12 residues. CDR1 is MNHEY, CDR2 SVGAGI, per germline. The germline V and J ends were trimmed by 6 bases and 3 bases, with 7 bases remaining between them. CDR3 sequence (DNA): TGTGCCAGCAGAACAGGGACAGATACGCAGTATTTT. Translation gives CASRTGTDTQYF.

J is TRBJ2-4 and V is TRBV7-2, with TRBD2 matching over 7 bases. In germline, CDR1 is SGHTA, CDR2 FQGNSA. The CDR3 has 12 residues. The J segment lost 6 bases and the V segment lost 8 bases, leaving 4 bases of the junction unmatched. This CDR3 reads CASAGGGNIQYF. As DNA, the CDR3 is TGTGCCAGCGCTGGGGGGGGAAACATTCAGTACTTC. The whole variable domain, remainder taken from reference TRBV7-2 and TRBJ2-4, is GAGVSQSPSNKVTEKGKDVELRCDPISGHTALYWYRQSLGQGLEFLIYFQGNSAPDKSGLPSDRFSAERTGGSVSTLTIQRTQQEDSAVYLCASAGGGNIQYFGAGTRLSVL.

J is TRBJ1-1 and V is TRBV5-1; a possible D gene is TRBD1 (5 bases). Looked up from germline, CDR1 is SGHRS and CDR2 is YFSETQ. The CDR3 totals 14 residues. V gave up 7 bases and J gave up 4 bases, with 17 bases separating them. The CDR3 protein is CASASVGEGTEAFF. The CDR3 DNA follows: TGCGCCAGCGCATCCGTGGGGGAGGGCACTGAAGCTTTCTTT. Full variable domain (missing parts from reference TRBV5-1 and TRBJ1-1): KAGVTQTPRYLIKTRGQQVTLSCSPISGHRSVSWYQQTPGQGLQFLFEYFSETQRNKGNFPGRFSGRQFSNSRSEMNVSTLELGDSALYLCASASVGEGTEAFFGQGTRLTVV.

This clone was counted once. This sequence joins TRBV5-6 and TRBJ2-5, with D uncertain. V lost 0 bases and J 8 bases, leaving 5 bases between the germline ends. Germline CDR1 is SGHDT and CDR2 is YYEEEE. This CDR3 spans 11 amino acids. The CDR3, as DNA: TGTGCCAGCAGCTTGGCAGACACCCAGTACTTC. This sequence encodes CASSLADTQYF.

This chain connects TRBV11-2 to TRBJ2-2, with D uncertain. The CDR3 runs to 14 residues. Germline V gene data show CDR1 as SGHAT and CDR2 as FQNNGV. The germline V and J ends were trimmed by 1 base and 7 bases, with 10 bases remaining between them. CDR3 sequence (DNA): TGTGCCAGCAGCTTAGTCGGTAGCAGCGGGGAGCTGTTTTTT. This encodes CASSLVGSSGELFF.

The chain recombines TRBV7-2 with TRBJ1-2; possible D gene TRBD1, 6 bases. The CDR3 is 14 residues long. Trimming took off 1 base at V and 8 bases at J, with 14 bases between the two ends. In germline, CDR1 is SGHTA, CDR2 FQGNSA. The DNA for the CDR3 is TGTGCCAGCAGCTTAGTGTCCAGGGACATCGGCTACACCTTC. It is translated as CASSLVSRDIGYTF.

The rearrangement joins TRBV6-6 to TRBJ2-1; the D is unclear. Germline CDR1 MNHNY, CDR2 SVGAGI (reference sequence). This CDR3 is built from 13 residues. Trimming shortened V by 0 bases and J by 9 bases, and 9 bases separated the two germline ends. In DNA, the CDR3 is TGTGCCAGCAGTTACTCGGACCATATTGAGCAGTTCTTC. Its translation: CASSYSDHIEQFF.

The chain links TRBV6-6 to TRBJ1-2; D is perhaps TRBD1 (5 bases). This CDR3 has 15 residues. V lost 5 bases and J lost 4, with 17 bases in between. Per the germline V gene, CDR1 is MNHNY and CDR2 is SVGAGI (reference sequence). The CDR3 region has the DNA TGTGCCAGCAGTCCTACCGGGACGGGGATCTATGGCTACACCTTC. Residues: CASSPTGTGIYGYTF.

This rearrangement joins TRBV5-6 to TRBJ2-1; 7 bases agree with TRBD2. Germline V lookup: CDR1 SGHDT, CDR2 YYEEEE. V dropped 1 base and J dropped 15; count of bases not matched to a gene: 10. The CDR3 spans 13 residues. The CDR3 DNA reads TGTGCCAGCAGCTTGTTAGGGGCGGGAGCAACGTTCTTC. This gives the protein CASSLLGAGATFF. Full variable domain (missing parts from reference TRBV5-6 and TRBJ2-1): DAGVTQSPTHLIKTRGQQVTLRCSPKSGHDTVSWYQQALGQGPQFIFQYYEEEERQRGNFPDRFSGHQFPNYSSELNVNALLLGDSALYLCASSLLGAGATFFGPGTRLTVL.

The chain couples TRBV5-1 to TRBJ2-1, with D possibly TRBD1 on 5 matching bases. CDR1 is SGHRS, CDR2 YFSETQ, per germline. There are 15 residues in the CDR3. Trimming removed 4 bases at V and 7 bases at J, with 18 bases between. CDR3 in DNA: TGCGCCAGCAGCCCATCCCCAGGGCGAGAGAATGAGCAGTTCTTC. Its protein product is CASSPSPGRENEQFF. Complete variable domain (other parts from reference TRBV5-1 and TRBJ2-1): KAGVTQTPRYLIKTRGQQVTLSCSPISGHRSVSWYQQTPGQGLQFLFEYFSETQRNKGNFPGRFSGRQFSNSRSEMNVSTLELGDSALYLCASSPSPGRENEQFFGPGTRLTVL.

The CDR3 nucleotides read TGCGCCAGCAGCTCCCGGGCGCTAGCGGGAGAAACGAACACCGGGGAGCTGTTTTTT. Residues: CASSSRALAGETNTGELFF. The chain has TRBV5-1 and TRBJ2-2, with 10 positions matching TRBD2. Germline CDR1 is SGHRS and CDR2 is YFSETQ. The CDR3 extends over 19 amino acids. V shed 3 bases, J shed 0 bases, and the junction held 11 bases outside the gene matches.

This clone appeared once. The chain recombines TRBV7-2 with TRBJ2-2; maybe TRBD2 (7 bases). The germline V and J ends were trimmed by 5 bases and 7 bases, with 29 bases remaining between them. Germline-derived CDR1 and CDR2 are SGHTA and FQGNSA. CDR3 length equals 19 residues. The CDR3 loop reads CASSPGLFGAGALFGELFF. DNA for the CDR3: TGTGCCAGCAGCCCCGGACTTTTTGGGGCGGGGGCCCTCTTCGGGGAGCTGTTTTTT.

The chain employs TRBV6-5 and TRBJ1-2, with 8 bases matching TRBD1. This CDR3 comprises 13 residues. V trimming: 8 bases; J trimming: 2 bases; junction bases outside the gene matches: 4. The germline CDR1 and CDR2 sequences are MNHEY and SVGAGI. CDR3 amino acids: CASSNRGNYGYTF. The CDR3 DNA follows: TGTGCCAGCTCCAACAGGGGGAACTATGGCTACACCTTC.

The J gene is TRBJ1-6, the V gene TRBV9, with D possibly matching TRBD1 (5 bases). V shed 3 bases and J shed 7 bases, with 14 bases lying between them. The CDR3 loop spans 15 amino acids. CDR1 SGDLS and CDR2 YYNGEE come from the germline V gene. Written as DNA, the CDR3 is TGTGCCAGCAGCGACGGGGGGAGCCTAAATTCACCCCTCCACTTT. It codes for CASSDGGSLNSPLHF.